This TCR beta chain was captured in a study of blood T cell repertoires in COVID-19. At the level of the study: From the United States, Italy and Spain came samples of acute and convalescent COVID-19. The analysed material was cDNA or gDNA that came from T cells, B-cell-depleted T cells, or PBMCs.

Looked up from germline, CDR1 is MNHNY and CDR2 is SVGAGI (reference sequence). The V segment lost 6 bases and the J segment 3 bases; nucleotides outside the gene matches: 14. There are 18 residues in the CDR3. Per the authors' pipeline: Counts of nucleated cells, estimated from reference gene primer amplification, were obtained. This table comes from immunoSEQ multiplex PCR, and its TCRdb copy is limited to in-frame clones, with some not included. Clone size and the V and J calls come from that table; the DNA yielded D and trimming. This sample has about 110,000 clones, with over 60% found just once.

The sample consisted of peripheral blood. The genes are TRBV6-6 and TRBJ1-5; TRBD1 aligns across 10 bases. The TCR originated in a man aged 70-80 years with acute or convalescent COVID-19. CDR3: CASSRISGTGVSNQPQHF. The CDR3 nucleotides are TGTGCCAGCAGCCGAATCTCCGGGACAGGGGTCTCCAATCAGCCCCAGCATTTT.